This T cell receptor (beta chain) derives from a study of blood T cell repertoires in COVID-19. Study summary: PBMCs, B-cell-depleted T cells, or T cells provided the cDNA or gDNA that made up the material.

Germline V CDR1 and CDR2: MNHEY, SVGAGI. The CDR3 totals 16 residues. The V gene end was trimmed by 0 bases and the J gene end by 10 bases; junction bases not matched to a gene: 4. This clone is a singleton in its sample. Source study methods: Counts of nucleated cells, estimated from reference gene primer amplification, were obtained. Some clones are missing from TCRdb's copy, which holds only in-frame ones; the method was immunoSEQ multiplex PCR. That table is the source of V, J and clone size, and D and trimming were worked out from the DNA. The table includes about 200,000 clones, around nine tenths detected once.

V is TRBV6-5 and J is TRBJ2-1; TRBD2 matches at 15 bases. Source material: peripheral blood. This clonotype was sampled from a woman between 40 and 50 years old who had recovered from COVID-19. This chain's CDR3 is CASSYSGLAGGEEQFF. In DNA, the CDR3 is TGTGCCAGCAGTTACTCGGGACTAGCGGGAGGCGAGGAGCAGTTCTTC.